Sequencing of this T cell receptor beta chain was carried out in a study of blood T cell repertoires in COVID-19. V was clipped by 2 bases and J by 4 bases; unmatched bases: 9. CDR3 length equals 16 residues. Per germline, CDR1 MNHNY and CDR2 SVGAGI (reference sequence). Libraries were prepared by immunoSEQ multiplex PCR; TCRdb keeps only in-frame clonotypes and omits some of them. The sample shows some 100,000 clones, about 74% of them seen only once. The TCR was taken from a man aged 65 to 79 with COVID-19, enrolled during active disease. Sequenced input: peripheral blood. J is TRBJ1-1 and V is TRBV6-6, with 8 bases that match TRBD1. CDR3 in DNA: TGTGCCAGCAGTTACCCACAACAGGGGGGAGGCACTGAAGCTTTCTTT. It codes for CASSYPQQGGGTEAFF.